These 13 T cell receptor beta chains were all obtained from the same sample, sequenced in a study of blood T cell repertoires in COVID-19. Clones were sequenced by immunoSEQ multiplex PCR, and TCRdb holds only the in-frame ones, with some missing. The sample has roughly 190,000 clones, roughly 80% seen once; the top ten hold around 20%. Sequenced input: peripheral blood. These receptors all come from a human donor in a cohort sampled during active COVID-19.

This clone was seen just once. The V and J genes are TRBV28 and TRBJ2-6; D might be TRBD1 (5 bases). The CDR3 covers 17 residues. Germline V gives CDR1 MDHEN, CDR2 SYDVKM. Trimming shortened V by 2 bases and J by 1 base, and 12 bases separated the two germline ends. The chain's CDR3 is CASSLLHDRSGANVLTF. The CDR3 region has the DNA TGTGCCAGCAGTTTACTTCACGACAGATCTGGGGCCAACGTCCTGACTTTC.

This chain joins TRBV24-1 and TRBJ2-7; TRBD1 agrees at 8 bases. Germline V gene data show CDR1 as KGHDR and CDR2 as SFDVKD. The CDR3 covers 15 residues. After removal of 2 bases from V and 2 bases from J, the junction contained 4 bases not matched to a gene. The CDR3 protein is CATSDYMDRAYEQYV. The CDR3 region has the DNA TGTGCCACCAGTGATTATATGGACAGGGCCTACGAGCAGTACGTC.

The chain recombines TRBV18 with TRBJ2-1; D ambiguous. Trimming stripped 6 bases from V and 9 bases from J, with 9 bases between. The CDR3 contains 11 residues. CDR1 KGHSH and CDR2 LQKENI come from the germline V gene. The CDR3 sequence is CASSPRLEQFF. CDR3 nucleotide sequence: TGTGCCAGCTCCCCTAGACTTGAGCAGTTCTTC.

The CDR3: CASSSQGAGANVLTF. For the CDR3, the DNA is TGCGCCAGCAGCTCGCAGGGCGCGGGGGCCAACGTCCTGACTTTC. This chain connects TRBV5-1 to TRBJ2-6; D is perhaps TRBD1 (5 bases). This CDR3 is 15 amino acids long. The V gene lost 3 bases and the J gene lost 4 bases, with 11 bases spanning the gap. Germline V gene data show CDR1 as SGHRS and CDR2 as YFSETQ. Full variable domain (rest looked up from reference TRBV5-1 and TRBJ2-6): KAGVTQTPRYLIKTRGQQVTLSCSPISGHRSVSWYQQTPGQGLQFLFEYFSETQRNKGNFPGRFSGRQFSNSRSEMNVSTLELGDSALYLCASSSQGAGANVLTFGAGSRLTVL.

The chain has TRBV7-2 and TRBJ2-7; TRBD1 agrees at 7 bases. Trimming took 5 bases from V and 3 from J; bases not matched to a gene: 7. This CDR3 comprises 14 residues. Germline CDR1 SGHTA, CDR2 FQGNSA. CDR3: CASSPRQGNYEQYF. The DNA for the CDR3 is TGTGCCAGCAGCCCAAGACAGGGTAACTACGAGCAGTACTTC.

The chain uses TRBV6-1 and TRBJ2-2; 7 positions match TRBD1. Per the germline V gene, CDR1 is MNHNS and CDR2 is SASEGT. The J segment lost 3 bases and the V segment lost 3 bases, leaving 7 bases of the junction unmatched. The length of the CDR3 is 16 residues. This CDR3 reads CASSDLTGRDTGELFF. CDR3 nucleotide sequence: TGTGCCAGCAGTGATCTGACAGGGCGGGACACCGGGGAGCTGTTTTTT.

The CDR3 nucleotides are TGCGCCAGCAGCTTGAATGGAGCCAGCTACGAGCAGTACTTC. Protein sequence: CASSLNGASYEQYF. This chain links TRBV5-1 with TRBJ2-7; no clear D. The CDR3 has 14 residues. Germline assignment: CDR1 SGHRS and CDR2 YFSETQ. Trimming stripped 1 base from V and 3 bases from J, with 11 bases between. The whole variable domain, remainder taken from reference TRBV5-1 and TRBJ2-7, is KAGVTQTPRYLIKTRGQQVTLSCSPISGHRSVSWYQQTPGQGLQFLFEYFSETQRNKGNFPGRFSGRQFSNSRSEMNVSTLELGDSALYLCASSLNGASYEQYFGPGTRLTVT.

The V gene is TRBV9, the J gene TRBJ1-1; no clear D. From germline, CDR1 is SGDLS and CDR2 YYNGEE. V lost 3 bases, J lost 11 bases, and 17 bases lay in between. This CDR3 has 13 amino acids. CDR3 sequence reads: CASSGTVSTSAFF. The CDR3 DNA reads TGTGCCAGCAGCGGGACTGTTTCAACGTCGGCTTTCTTT.

CDR3 sequence: CASSEVTGDEQYF. CDR3 DNA: TGTGCCAGCAGTGAGGTGACAGGGGACGAGCAGTACTTC. V is TRBV2 and J is TRBJ2-7; TRBD1 matches at 8 bases. Germline V gene sequence: CDR1 SNHLY, CDR2 FYNNEI. The CDR3 loop spans 13 amino acids. Germline trimming cut 3 bases from V and 5 bases from J; bases unmatched to any gene: 3.

The rearrangement uses TRBV6-5 and TRBJ2-5; 9 nucleotides match TRBD2. This CDR3 region has 16 residues. The germline V gene encodes CDR1 MNHEY and CDR2 SVGAGI. V shed 4 bases, J shed 4 bases, and the junction held 10 bases outside the gene matches. CDR3 region: CASSSGTSFLAETQYF. The DNA for the CDR3 is TGTGCCAGCAGTTCGGGGACTAGCTTTCTTGCAGAGACCCAGTACTTC.

The gene calls are TRBV6-5 and TRBJ1-5; possible D gene TRBD1, 5 bases. Looked up from germline, CDR1 is MNHEY and CDR2 is SVGAGI. Trimming took off 6 bases at V and 3 bases at J, with 12 bases between the two ends. This CDR3 is built from 14 residues. The CDR3: CASRNTGINQPQHF. DNA for the CDR3: TGTGCCAGCAGAAACACAGGCATCAATCAGCCCCAGCATTTT.

The V gene is TRBV11-2, the J gene TRBJ1-2; D might be TRBD1 (5 bases). The germline V gene encodes CDR1 SGHAT and CDR2 FQNNGV. CDR3 length: 14 residues. Trimming cost V 4 bases and J 6 bases, with 15 bases left between them. CDR3 coding DNA: TGTGCCAGCAGCTCAAGACGACAGCGACATGGCTACACCTTC. Its translation is CASSSRRQRHGYTF.

This sequence joins TRBV3-1 (or the pseudogene TRBV3-2) and TRBJ1-6, with TRBD1 as a possible D gene (5 bases). CDR1 LGHDT and CDR2 YNNKEL come from the germline V gene (reference sequence). The CDR3 is 16 amino acids. V was trimmed by 1 base and J by 9 bases, leaving 16 bases between them. In DNA form, the CDR3 reads TGTGCCAGCAGCCAAGTGGGGGGTTACCTTGGTTCACCCCTCCACTTT. This sequence encodes CASSQVGGYLGSPLHF.